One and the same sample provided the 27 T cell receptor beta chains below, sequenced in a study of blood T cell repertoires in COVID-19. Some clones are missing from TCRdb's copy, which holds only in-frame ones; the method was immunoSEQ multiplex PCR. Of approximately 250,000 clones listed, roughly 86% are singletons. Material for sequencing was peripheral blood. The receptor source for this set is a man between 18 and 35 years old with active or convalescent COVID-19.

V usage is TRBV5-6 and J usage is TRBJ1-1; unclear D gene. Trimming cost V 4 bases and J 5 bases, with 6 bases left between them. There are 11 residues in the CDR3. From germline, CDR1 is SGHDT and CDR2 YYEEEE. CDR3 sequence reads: CASSAGTEAFF. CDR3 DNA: TGTGCCAGCAGCGCGGGTACTGAAGCTTTCTTT. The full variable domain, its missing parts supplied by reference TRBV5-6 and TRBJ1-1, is DAGVTQSPTHLIKTRGQQVTLRCSPKSGHDTVSWYQQALGQGPQFIFQYYEEEERQRGNFPDRFSGHQFPNYSSELNVNALLLGDSALYLCASSAGTEAFFGQGTRLTVV.

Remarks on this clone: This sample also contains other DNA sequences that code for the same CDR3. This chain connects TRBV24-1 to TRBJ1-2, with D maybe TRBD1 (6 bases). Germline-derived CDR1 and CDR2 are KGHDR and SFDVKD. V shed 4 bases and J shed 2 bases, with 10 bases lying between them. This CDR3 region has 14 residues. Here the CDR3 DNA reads TGTGCCACCAGTGACCCAGGGGCGAACTATGGCTACACCTTC. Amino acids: CATSDPGANYGYTF.

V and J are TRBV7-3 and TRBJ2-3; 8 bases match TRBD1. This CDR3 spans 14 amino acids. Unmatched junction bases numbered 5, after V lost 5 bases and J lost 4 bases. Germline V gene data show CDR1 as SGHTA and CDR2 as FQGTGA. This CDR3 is CASSRKTGADTQYF. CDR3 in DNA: TGTGCCAGCAGCCGGAAGACAGGGGCAGATACGCAGTATTTT.

CDR3 in DNA: TGTGCCAGCAGCTATAGCGGGCCCACAGATACGCAGTATTTT. Translating it yields CASSYSGPTDTQYF. The chain uses TRBV7-2 and TRBJ2-3; 7 bases align to TRBD2. Germline V gene data show CDR1 as SGHTA and CDR2 as FQGNSA. The CDR3 loop spans 14 amino acids. Trimming at V came to 4 bases and at J to 2 bases, leaving 3 bases not matched to a gene.

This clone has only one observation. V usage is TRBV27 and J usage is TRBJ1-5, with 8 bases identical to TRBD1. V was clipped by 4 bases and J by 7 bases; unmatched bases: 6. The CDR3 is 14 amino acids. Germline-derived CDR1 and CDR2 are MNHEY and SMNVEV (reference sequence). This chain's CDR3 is CASSYSGTGQPQHF. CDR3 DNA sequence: TGTGCCAGCAGTTACTCAGGGACAGGCCAGCCCCAGCATTTT.

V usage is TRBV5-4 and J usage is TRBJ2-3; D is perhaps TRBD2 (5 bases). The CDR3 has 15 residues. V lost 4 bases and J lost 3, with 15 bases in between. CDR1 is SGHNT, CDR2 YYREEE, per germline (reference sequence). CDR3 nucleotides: TGTGCCAGCAGCGCTGGACTTGTGGAGACAGATACGCAGTATTTT. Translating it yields CASSAGLVETDTQYF. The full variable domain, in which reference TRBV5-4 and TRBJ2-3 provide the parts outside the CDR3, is ETGVTQSPTHLIKTRGQQVTLRCSSQSGHNTVSWYQQALGQGPQFIFQYYREEENGRGNFPPRFSGLQFPNYSSELNVNALELDDSALYLCASSAGLVETDTQYFGPGTRLTVL.

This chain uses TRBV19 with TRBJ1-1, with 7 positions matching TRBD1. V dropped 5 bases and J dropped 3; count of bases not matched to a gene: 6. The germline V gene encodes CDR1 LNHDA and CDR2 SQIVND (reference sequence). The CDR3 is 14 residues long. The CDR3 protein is CASSSKGAHTEAFF. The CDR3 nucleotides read TGTGCCAGTAGTTCGAAGGGGGCCCACACTGAAGCTTTCTTT.

CDR3 in DNA: TGTGCCAGTAGCCCGAACAGGGATGATGGCTACACCTTC. The encoded protein is CASSPNRDDGYTF. The chain has TRBV19 and TRBJ1-2; D perhaps matches TRBD1 (6 bases). V lost 6 bases and J lost 6, with 14 bases in between. Per the germline V gene, CDR1 is LNHDA and CDR2 is SQIVND (reference sequence). This CDR3 has 13 amino acids.

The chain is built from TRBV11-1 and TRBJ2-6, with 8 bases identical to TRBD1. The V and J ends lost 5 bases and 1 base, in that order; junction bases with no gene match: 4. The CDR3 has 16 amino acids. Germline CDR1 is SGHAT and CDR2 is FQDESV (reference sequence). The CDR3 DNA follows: TGTGCCAGCAGCGTCCGGACAGGGTCTGGGGCCAACGTCCTGACTTTC. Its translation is CASSVRTGSGANVLTF.

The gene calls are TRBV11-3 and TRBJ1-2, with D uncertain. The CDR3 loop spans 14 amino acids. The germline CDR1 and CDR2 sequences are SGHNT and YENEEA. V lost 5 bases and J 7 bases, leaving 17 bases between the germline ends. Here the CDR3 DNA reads TGTGCCAGCAGCCTAGGAACTTTCTTGGTTGGCTACACCTTC. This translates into CASSLGTFLVGYTF.

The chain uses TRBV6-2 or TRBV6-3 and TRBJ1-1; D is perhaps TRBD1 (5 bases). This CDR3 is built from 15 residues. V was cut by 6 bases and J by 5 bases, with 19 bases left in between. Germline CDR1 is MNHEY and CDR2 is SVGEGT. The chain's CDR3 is CASSPPGRGGTEAFF. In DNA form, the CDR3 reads TGTGCCAGCAGCCCACCGGGGAGGGGAGGTACTGAAGCTTTCTTT.

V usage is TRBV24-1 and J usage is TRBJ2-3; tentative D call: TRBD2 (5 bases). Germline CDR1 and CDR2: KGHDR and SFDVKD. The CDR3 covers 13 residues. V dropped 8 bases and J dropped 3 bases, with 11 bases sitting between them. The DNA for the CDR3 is TGTGCCACCACCACTCCGGGGACAGATACGCAGTATTTT. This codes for CATTTPGTDTQYF.

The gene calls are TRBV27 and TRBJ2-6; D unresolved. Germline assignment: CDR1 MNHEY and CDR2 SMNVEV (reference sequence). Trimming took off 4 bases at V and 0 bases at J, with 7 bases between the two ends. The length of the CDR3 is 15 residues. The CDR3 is CASSYEYSGANVLTF. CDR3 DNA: TGTGCCAGCAGTTATGAGTACTCTGGGGCCAACGTCCTGACTTTC.

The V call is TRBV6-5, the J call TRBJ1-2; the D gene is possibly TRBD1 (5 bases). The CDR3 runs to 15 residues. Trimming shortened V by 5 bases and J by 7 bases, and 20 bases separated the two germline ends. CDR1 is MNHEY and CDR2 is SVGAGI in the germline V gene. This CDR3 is CASSPVGGQGSGYTF. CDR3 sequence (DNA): TGTGCCAGCAGTCCGGTGGGTGGGCAGGGAAGTGGCTACACCTTC.

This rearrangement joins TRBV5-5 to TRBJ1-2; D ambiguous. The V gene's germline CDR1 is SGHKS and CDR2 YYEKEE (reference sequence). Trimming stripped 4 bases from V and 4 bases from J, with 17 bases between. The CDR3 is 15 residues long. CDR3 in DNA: TGTGCCAGCAGCACCCTCCAGGCGATAGGCTATGGCTACACCTTC. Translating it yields CASSTLQAIGYGYTF. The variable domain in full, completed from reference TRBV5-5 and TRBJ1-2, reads DAGVTQSPTHLIKTRGQQVTLRCSPISGHKSVSWYQQVLGQGPQFIFQYYEKEERGRGNFPDRFSARQFPNYSSELNVNALLLGDSALYLCASSTLQAIGYGYTFGSGTRLTVV.

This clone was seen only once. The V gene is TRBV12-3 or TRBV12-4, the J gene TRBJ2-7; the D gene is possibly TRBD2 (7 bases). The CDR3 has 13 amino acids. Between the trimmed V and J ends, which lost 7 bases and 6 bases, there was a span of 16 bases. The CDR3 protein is CASKVRGAGEQYF. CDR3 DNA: TGTGCCAGCAAGGTCCGGGGGGCCGGCGAGCAGTACTTC.

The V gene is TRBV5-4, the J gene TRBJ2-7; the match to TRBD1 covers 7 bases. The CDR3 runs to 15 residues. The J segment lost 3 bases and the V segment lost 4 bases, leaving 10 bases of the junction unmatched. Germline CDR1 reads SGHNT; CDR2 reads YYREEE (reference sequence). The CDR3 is CASSRFQGVSYEQYF. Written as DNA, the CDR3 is TGTGCCAGCAGCCGGTTCCAGGGGGTAAGCTACGAGCAGTACTTC.

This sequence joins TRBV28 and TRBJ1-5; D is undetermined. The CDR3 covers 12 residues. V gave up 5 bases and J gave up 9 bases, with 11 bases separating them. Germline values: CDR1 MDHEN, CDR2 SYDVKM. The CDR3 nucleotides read TGTGCCAGCAGTGTGACTTTAGGGCCCCAGCATTTT. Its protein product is CASSVTLGPQHF.

CDR3 coding DNA: TGTGCCAGCTCCCGAAACAATGAAGAGACCCAGTACTTC. Translating gives CASSRNNEETQYF. The rearrangement joins TRBV18 to TRBJ2-5, with D unresolved. Germline CDR1 KGHSH, CDR2 LQKENI. This CDR3 comprises 13 residues. Trimming took 6 bases from V and 3 from J, leaving 11 bases between them.

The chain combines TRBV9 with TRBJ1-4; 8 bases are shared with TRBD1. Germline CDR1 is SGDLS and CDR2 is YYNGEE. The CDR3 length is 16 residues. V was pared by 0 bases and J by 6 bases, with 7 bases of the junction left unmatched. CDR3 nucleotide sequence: TGTGCCAGCAGCGTAGGTCTCGACAGGGGATATGAAAAACTGTTTTTT. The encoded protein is CASSVGLDRGYEKLFF.

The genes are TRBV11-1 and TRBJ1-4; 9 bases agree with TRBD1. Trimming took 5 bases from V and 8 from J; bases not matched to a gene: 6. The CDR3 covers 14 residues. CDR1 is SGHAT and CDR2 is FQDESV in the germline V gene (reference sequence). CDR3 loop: CASSLGTGHEKLFF. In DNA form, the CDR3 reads TGTGCCAGCAGCCTCGGGACAGGGCACGAAAAACTGTTTTTT.

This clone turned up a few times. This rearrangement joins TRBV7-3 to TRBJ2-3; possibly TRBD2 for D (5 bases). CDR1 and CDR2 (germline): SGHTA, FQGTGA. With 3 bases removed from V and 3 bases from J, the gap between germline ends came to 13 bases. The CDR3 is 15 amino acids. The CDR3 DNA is TGTGCCAGCAGCTTTGGTTATGGGGAGACAGATACGCAGTATTTT. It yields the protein CASSFGYGETDTQYF.

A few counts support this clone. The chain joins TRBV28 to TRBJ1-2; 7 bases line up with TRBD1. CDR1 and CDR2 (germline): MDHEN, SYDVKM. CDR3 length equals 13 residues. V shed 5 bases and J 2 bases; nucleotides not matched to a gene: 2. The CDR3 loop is CASSETGNYGYTF. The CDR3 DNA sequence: TGTGCCAGCAGTGAGACAGGGAACTATGGCTACACCTTC.

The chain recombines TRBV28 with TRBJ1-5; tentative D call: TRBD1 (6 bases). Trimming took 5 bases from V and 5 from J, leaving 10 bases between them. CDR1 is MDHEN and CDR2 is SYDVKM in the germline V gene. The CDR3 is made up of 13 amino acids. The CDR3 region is CASSLGQYQPQHF. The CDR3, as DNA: TGTGCCAGCAGTCTGGGACAATATCAGCCCCAGCATTTT.

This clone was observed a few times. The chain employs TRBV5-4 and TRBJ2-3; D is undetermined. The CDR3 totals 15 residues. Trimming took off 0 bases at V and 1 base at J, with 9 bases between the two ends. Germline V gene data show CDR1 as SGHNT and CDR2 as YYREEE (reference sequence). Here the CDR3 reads CASSLVQSGTDTQYF. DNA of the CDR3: TGTGCCAGCAGCTTGGTACAGAGTGGCACAGATACGCAGTATTTT.

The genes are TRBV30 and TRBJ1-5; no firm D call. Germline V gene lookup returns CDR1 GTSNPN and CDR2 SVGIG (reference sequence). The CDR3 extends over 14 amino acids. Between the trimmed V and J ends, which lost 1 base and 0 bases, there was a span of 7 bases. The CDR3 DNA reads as TGTGCCTGGAGTGCACAGCCTAGCAATCAGCCCCAGCATTTT. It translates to CAWSAQPSNQPQHF.

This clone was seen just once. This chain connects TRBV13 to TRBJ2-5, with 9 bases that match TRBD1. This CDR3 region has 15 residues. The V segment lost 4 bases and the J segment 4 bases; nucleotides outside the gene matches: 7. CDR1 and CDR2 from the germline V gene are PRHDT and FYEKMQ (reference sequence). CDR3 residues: CASSSRTGAGETQYF. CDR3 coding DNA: TGTGCCAGCAGCTCAAGGACAGGGGCGGGAGAGACCCAGTACTTC.